The entry that follows covers one T cell receptor beta chain sequence. The antigen is not known. This sample was taken from a study of shared clonotypes between healthy human individuals. Study details: Every donor yielded three CD4 naive, three CD4 memory, two CD8 naive and one CD8 memory plate. Study-wide results and caveats: Blood was the only sampled material, and tissue repertoires likely differ.

TCRdb's table, derived via immunoSEQ multiplex PCR, lists solely in-frame clones and lacks some. The sample includes nearly 1 million clones, around three quarters of them seen just once. V gave up 2 bases and J gave up 13 bases; unmatched junction bases: 6. Germline CDR1 and CDR2: SGHTA and FQGNSA. This CDR3 has 13 amino acids. This chain uses TRBV7-2 with TRBJ2-2, with 8 bases that match TRBD2. Sequenced sample: memory CD4+ T cells sorted from blood. Sample subset: CD45RA-negative fraction. The source of this sequence is a man younger than 35 in good health. The CDR3 loop reads CASSLNTAGGLFF. Written as DNA, the CDR3 is TGTGCCAGCAGCTTAAATACGGCGGGAGGGCTGTTTTTT. Complete variable domain (other parts from reference TRBV7-2 and TRBJ2-2): GAGVSQSPSNKVTEKGKDVELRCDPISGHTALYWYRQSLGQGLEFLIYFQGNSAPDKSGLPSDRFSAERTGGSVSTLTIQRTQQEDSAVYLCASSLNTAGGLFFGEGSRLTVL.